This TCR beta chain came from a study of spatial heterogeneity in lung cancer. As for the study in general: On average, each unique TCR and UMI combination appeared more than ten times in raw reads.

This clonotype has at least ten counts. Time point noted: sample taken at primary tumor resection. Donation came from roughly 72 patients with untreated early-stage non-small cell lung cancer. No cell sorting; template was whole RNA from tumor, lung tissue or PBMC. Looked up from germline, CDR1 is MGHDK and CDR2 is SYGVNS. CDR3 length equals 15 residues. V was shortened by 4 bases and J by 0 bases, with 10 bases between the two germline ends. Each TCR cDNA molecule bore a unique molecular identifier. TCRdb analysed the 5' RACE reads with MiXCR anew, one entry per CDR3 protein. The sample shows about 48,000 distinct CDR3 sequences, approximately 5% of them seen only once.

The chain combines TRBV25-1 with TRBJ1-3, with D possibly being TRBD1 (6 bases). This sequence originates from a male donor with early-stage non-small cell lung cancer. This sample comprised PBMCs, obtained at surgery. The CDR3 coding sequence is TGTGCCAGCAGTGTCCAAGGGGGCTCTGGAAACACCATATATTTT. Translation gives CASSVQGGSGNTIYF.